This T cell receptor beta chain came from a study of metastatic and nonmetastatic thyroid tumors. This clone was picked up many times. Patients had received no treatment of any kind before thyroid surgery. The CDR3 loop spans 13 amino acids. V lost 2 bases and J lost 8, with 10 bases in between. The germline V gene has CDR1 SNHLY and CDR2 FYNNEI. With MiXCR, TCRdb reprocessed the PCR reads. The data contain more than 90,000 clones, more than 9.5% of them seen just once; the ten biggest clones take up about 11%. J is TRBJ2-1 and V is TRBV2; D possibly uses TRBD1 or TRBD2 (5 bases each). The clonotype originates from a female donor with papillary thyroid cancer or a benign thyroid nodule (not recorded which). Some clones in this sample may be carry-over from other donors' samples. The material sequenced was blood. This CDR3 is CASSELEGYEQFF. CDR3 in DNA: TGTGCCAGCAGTGAACTAGAGGGGTATGAGCAGTTCTTC.